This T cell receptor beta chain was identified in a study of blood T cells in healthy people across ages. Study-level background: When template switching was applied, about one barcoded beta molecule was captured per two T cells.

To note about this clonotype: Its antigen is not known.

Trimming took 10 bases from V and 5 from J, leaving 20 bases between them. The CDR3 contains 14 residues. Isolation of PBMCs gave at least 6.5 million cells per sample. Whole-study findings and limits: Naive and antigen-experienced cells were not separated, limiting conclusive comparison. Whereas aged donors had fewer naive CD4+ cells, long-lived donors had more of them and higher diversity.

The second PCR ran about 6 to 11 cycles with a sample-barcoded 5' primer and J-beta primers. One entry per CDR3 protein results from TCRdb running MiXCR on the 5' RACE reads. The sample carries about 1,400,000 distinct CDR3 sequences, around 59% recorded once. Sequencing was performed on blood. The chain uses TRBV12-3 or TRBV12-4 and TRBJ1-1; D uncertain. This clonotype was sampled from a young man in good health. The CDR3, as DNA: TGTGCCACCGAGAACAGCGAAATAAGTACTGAAGCTTTCTTT. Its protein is CATENSEISTEAFF.